The present TCR beta chain was sequenced within a study of shared clonotypes between healthy human individuals. Study information: Each donor's CD4 naive and CD4 memory cells filled three plates apiece, CD8 naive two, and CD8 memory one.

Deep was the level at which the assay was run. Genomic DNA of each subset was evenly split across several immunoSEQ plates. Using immunoSEQ multiplex PCR, the repertoire was profiled, and TCRdb retains in-frame clones only, with some absent. The sample shows tens of thousands of clones, around 57% of them seen only once. This clone was found a few times. As yet, its antigen is unknown. The V and J ends lost 1 base and 1 base respectively, with 7 bases between them. Germline CDR1 and CDR2: SQVTM and ANQGSEA. The CDR3 is 13 residues long. Study results and limitations: Generally, naive subsets (rather than memory subsets) showed larger estimated richness.

The clonotype was recovered from a man younger than 40 in good health. Sequenced: memory CD8+ T cells sorted from blood. As to subset: CD45RO+ cells pooled with CCR7-negative TemRA cells. The chain is built from TRBV29-1 and TRBJ1-1, with unresolved D. CDR3 in amino acids: CSVEASPNTEAFF. DNA of the CDR3: TGCAGCGTTGAAGCCAGCCCGAACACTGAAGCTTTCTTT.